A single sample is the source of the 9 T cell receptor beta chains below, sequenced in a study of cytomegalovirus exposure and HLA in healthy donors. Sequencing used immunoSEQ multiplex PCR; TCRdb keeps in-frame clones, though not all of them. The repertoire has approximately 140,000 clones, around nine tenths of them found once; the top ten carry 7.5% to 9%. Material: PBMCs. The receptors derive from a man between 18 and 35 years old in good health and CMV-seropositive.

The chain recombines TRBV10-2 with TRBJ2-7, with no clear D. Trimming pared 0 bases from V and 1 base from J, leaving 13 bases between. Germline V gene data show CDR1 as WSHSY and CDR2 as SAAADI. The CDR3 contains 16 residues. CDR3 amino acids: CASSESYGQLSYEQYF. The DNA for the CDR3 is TGCGCCAGCAGTGAGTCGTATGGCCAGTTATCCTACGAGCAGTACTTC.

This clone was counted a few times. The J gene is TRBJ2-7, the V gene TRBV7-6; weak D call: TRBD2 (5 bases). Germline CDR1 SGHVS, CDR2 FNYEAQ. There are 14 residues in the CDR3. The germline V and J ends were trimmed by 1 base and 2 bases, with 9 bases remaining between them. The CDR3 region is CASSLGVRAYEQYF. The CDR3 nucleotides are TGTGCCAGCAGCTTAGGGGTGAGGGCCTACGAGCAGTACTTC.

This clone occurred once. J is TRBJ1-2 and V is TRBV28; tentative D call: TRBD1 (6 bases). Germline assignment: CDR1 MDHEN and CDR2 SYDVKM. The CDR3 covers 14 residues. V lost 6 bases, J lost 4 bases, and 15 bases lay in between. The CDR3 sequence: CASSPEGVGYGYTF. As DNA, the CDR3 is TGTGCCAGCAGCCCCGAGGGGGTAGGCTATGGCTACACCTTC.

In DNA, the CDR3 is TGTGCCAGCATTTCTTGGAGCGGGGGCACAGATACGCAGTATTTT. As protein: CASISWSGGTDTQYF. The chain has TRBV27 and TRBJ2-3; 7 bases are a match to TRBD2. Losses at the gene ends were 7 bases for V and 1 base for J; bases not matched to a gene: 8. CDR1 is MNHEY, CDR2 SMNVEV, per germline (reference sequence). The CDR3 is 15 amino acids.

The chain combines TRBV10-3 with TRBJ2-3; D perhaps matches TRBD1 (5 bases). Between the trimmed V and J ends, which lost 2 bases and 10 bases, there was a span of 16 bases. Germline CDR1 and CDR2: ENHRY and SYGVKD. This CDR3 comprises 14 residues. The CDR3 DNA is TGTGCCATCAGTGAGACAGGATACGGTCACGCGCAGTATTTT. Encoded protein: CAISETGYGHAQYF.

The V call is TRBV18, the J call TRBJ2-5, with D tentatively TRBD1 (6 bases). The V gene's germline CDR1 is KGHSH and CDR2 LQKENI. The V and J ends lost 5 bases and 5 bases respectively, with 15 bases between them. The CDR3 spans 14 residues. CDR3: CASSSTGLGETQYF. CDR3 sequence (DNA): TGTGCCAGCTCATCCACAGGGTTAGGGGAGACCCAGTACTTC. Full variable domain (rest looked up from reference TRBV18 and TRBJ2-5): NAGVMQNPRHLVRRRGQEARLRCSPMKGHSHVYWYRQLPEEGLKFMVYLQKENIIDESGMPKERFSAEFPKEGPSILRIQQVVRGDSAAYFCASSSTGLGETQYFGPGTRLLVL.

CDR3 in amino acids: CASSEYAGQGGYGYTF. The CDR3 DNA follows: TGTGCCAGCAGTGAATATGCCGGACAGGGAGGCTATGGCTACACCTTC. The J gene is TRBJ1-2, the V gene TRBV2, with TRBD1 identical over 8 bases. V gave up 2 bases and J gave up 4 bases; unmatched junction bases: 9. The CDR3 is 16 amino acids. CDR1 and CDR2 from the germline V gene are SNHLY and FYNNEI.

V usage is TRBV2 and J usage is TRBJ1-6; a possible D gene is TRBD1 (5 bases). Germline V CDR1 and CDR2: SNHLY, FYNNEI. The CDR3 sequence is 19 residues long. With 4 bases removed from V and 4 bases from J, the gap between germline ends came to 23 bases. The CDR3 DNA reads as TGTGCCAGCAGTGTCAGTGTACCAAGAAGGGGCAATTATAATTCACCCCTCCACTTT. The encoded protein is CASSVSVPRRGNYNSPLHF.

The chain joins TRBV6-4 to TRBJ2-5, with TRBD2 matching 8 bases. The CDR3 totals 15 residues. V lost 4 bases, J lost 1 base, and 5 bases stayed unmatched. Germline values: CDR1 MRHNA, CDR2 SNTAGT. The CDR3 DNA reads TGTGCCAGCAGTGTGGCTAGCGGGCCCCAAGAGACCCAGTACTTC. Translating it yields CASSVASGPQETQYF.